This TCR beta chain was recovered during a study of early T cells in non-severe SARS-CoV-2 infection. Across the study: The study sequenced bulk RNA from unsorted whole blood, with chains unpaired. Notes on the study in general: VDJdb matches were skewed toward anti-spike CD8 T cell responses.

This clonotype has only a few counts. The antigen remains undetermined. As part of library construction, unique molecular identifiers were attached to individual cDNA molecules. TCRdb reprocessed the 5' RACE reads with MiXCR, giving one entry per CDR3 protein. The sample carries 100,000 to 140,000 distinct CDR3 sequences, around 10% recorded once. The CDR3 has 14 residues. Germline CDR1 reads LGHDT; CDR2 reads YNNKEL (reference sequence). V lost 0 bases and J lost 4, with 7 bases in between. This sequence originates from an adult who was a healthcare worker with PCR-confirmed SARS-CoV-2 infection or an uninfected control (not recorded which). The sequenced material came from whole blood. V is TRBV3-1 and J is TRBJ2-1; no reliable D call. This CDR3 reads CASSQETTYNEQFF. CDR3 coding DNA: TGTGCCAGCAGCCAAGAAACTACATACAATGAGCAGTTCTTC.